This TCR beta chain was recovered during a study of blood T cell repertoires in COVID-19. Original handling: Quantification of nucleated cells was approximated via reference gene primer amplification. Produced via immunoSEQ multiplex PCR; TCRdb's table is partial and in-frame only. V and J calls and clone size are given by that table; D and trimming were obtained from the DNA. The data show some 170,000 clones, with roughly 84% seen just once and roughly 15% held by the top ten. In assigning cohorts, the study relied on participant-reported clinical history. Among Cohort 3 donors, those recovered had two negative PCRs, clearance, or symptom resolution. In this sample, this clone turned up a few times. V lost 3 bases, J lost 4 bases, and 1 base stayed unmatched. Germline V gene data show CDR1 as SEHNR and CDR2 as FQNEAQ (reference sequence). CDR3 length: 13 amino acids.

This rearrangement joins TRBV7-9 to TRBJ2-5; 8 bases map to TRBD1. The sequencing sample was made of PBMCs or T cells enriched from blood (not recorded which). This TCR came from a man aged 50 to 60 who had recovered from COVID-19. CDR3 DNA sequence: TGTGCCAGCAGCTTCGACAGGGGAGAGACCCAGTACTTC. Translated, it gives CASSFDRGETQYF.